One and the same sample provided the 32 T cell receptor beta chains below, sequenced in a study of T cells in tuberculosis. Measured with immunoSEQ multiplex PCR; TCRdb has only the in-frame clones, and not every one. The data contain 35,000 to 45,000 clones, 94% of them seen just once; the ten biggest clones take up 3.5% to 5%. Time point defined: new active TB diagnosis, blood taken before or within 7 days of starting treatment. Material: PBMCs, obtained at tuberculosis diagnosis. These TCRs come from an adult with tuberculosis.

The chain recombines TRBV7-2 with TRBJ2-3; TRBD2 agrees at 9 bases. The CDR3 runs to 14 residues. Germline V gives CDR1 SGHTA, CDR2 FQGNSA. V was clipped by 5 bases and J by 4 bases; unmatched bases: 4. CDR3 sequence (DNA): TGTGCCAGCAGCCGGACTAGCGTGCCAGATACGCAGTATTTT. This sequence encodes CASSRTSVPDTQYF.

This clone was counted once. The rearrangement uses TRBV6-1 and TRBJ2-7; D is perhaps TRBD1 (5 bases). The CDR3 extends over 15 amino acids. Germline V gene data show CDR1 as MNHNS and CDR2 as SASEGT. Between the trimmed V and J ends, which lost 2 bases and 3 bases, there was a span of 14 bases. The CDR3 reads CASSEPGLENYEQYF. The CDR3 coding sequence is TGTGCCAGCAGTGAACCAGGGTTGGAAAACTACGAGCAGTACTTC.

V gene TRBV5-4 combines with J gene TRBJ2-7; 7 nucleotides agree with TRBD2. Germline trimming cut 0 bases from V and 5 bases from J; bases unmatched to any gene: 5. Germline CDR1 and CDR2: SGHNT and YYREEE (reference sequence). The CDR3 totals 14 residues. Written as DNA, the CDR3 is TGTGCCAGCAGCTTGGCGGGGGGAGCGGACGAGCAGTACTTC. It is translated as CASSLAGGADEQYF.

The rearrangement joins TRBV5-1 to TRBJ1-2, with D unresolved. Trimming removed 0 bases at V and 5 bases at J, with 14 bases between. Germline loops: CDR1 SGHRS, CDR2 YFSETQ. The CDR3 consists of 15 residues. CDR3 sequence (DNA): TGCGCCAGCAGCTTGGGCTCCCAGGCCCCATATGGCTACACCTTC. It specifies CASSLGSQAPYGYTF. Full variable domain (missing parts from reference TRBV5-1 and TRBJ1-2): KAGVTQTPRYLIKTRGQQVTLSCSPISGHRSVSWYQQTPGQGLQFLFEYFSETQRNKGNFPGRFSGRQFSNSRSEMNVSTLELGDSALYLCASSLGSQAPYGYTFGSGTRLTVV.

This chain joins TRBV28 and TRBJ1-3; D is ambiguous. V dropped 3 bases and J dropped 0 bases, with 6 bases sitting between them. The CDR3 length is 14 residues. From germline, CDR1 is MDHEN and CDR2 SYDVKM. The CDR3: CASSFPSSGNTIYF. The DNA for the CDR3 is TGTGCCAGCAGTTTTCCCAGCTCTGGAAACACCATATATTTT.

CDR3 residues: CASSRGAAKGNNEKLFF. The CDR3, as DNA: TGTGCCAGCAGCCGGGGGGCCGCTAAGGGCAACAATGAAAAACTGTTTTTT. The chain recombines TRBV5-6 with TRBJ1-4; D possibly corresponds to TRBD1 (6 bases). Germline CDR1 and CDR2: SGHDT and YYEEEE. V lost 4 bases and J lost 5, with 21 bases in between. The CDR3 extends over 17 amino acids.

V and J are TRBV18 and TRBJ1-2, with a weak D call TRBD1 (5 bases). This CDR3 contains 15 residues. Trimming removed 0 bases from V and 7 bases from J, with 15 bases in between. Germline-derived CDR1 and CDR2 are KGHSH and LQKENI. The CDR3 sequence is CASSPPEGLGLGYTF. CDR3 DNA: TGTGCCAGCTCACCACCGGAGGGGCTAGGGCTTGGCTACACCTTC.

J is TRBJ2-1 and V is TRBV7-3; weak D call: TRBD1 (7 bases). Trimming removed 5 bases from V and 2 bases from J, with 13 bases in between. The CDR3 has 15 residues. Germline loops: CDR1 SGHTA, CDR2 FQGTGA. CDR3 nucleotides: TGTGCCAGCAGCCAGGGGGGAGCGGCCTACAATGAGCAGTTCTTC. Translating gives CASSQGGAAYNEQFF.

The gene calls are TRBV6-5 and TRBJ2-7; no definite D call. The CDR3 runs to 13 residues. V lost 8 bases, J lost 2 bases, and 13 bases lay in between. CDR1 and CDR2 (germline): MNHEY, SVGAGI. DNA of the CDR3: TGTGCCAGCCGACCTCGCGACACCTACGAGCAGTACTTC. Its translation is CASRPRDTYEQYF.

This clone was recorded only once. The chain carries TRBV9 and TRBJ1-1, with 10 bases identical to TRBD1. The J segment lost 5 bases and the V segment lost 3 bases, leaving 7 bases of the junction unmatched. The CDR3 runs 15 residues. Germline CDR1 reads SGDLS; CDR2 reads YYNGEE. CDR3 residues: CASSGRQGARTEAFF. The CDR3 nucleotides read TGTGCCAGCAGCGGACGACAGGGGGCGCGTACTGAAGCTTTCTTT.

The V and J genes are TRBV15 and TRBJ2-7; possible D gene TRBD2, 7 bases. Trimming stripped 0 bases from V and 2 bases from J, with 8 bases between. The CDR3 length is 14 residues. From germline, CDR1 is LNHNV and CDR2 YYDKDF (reference sequence). The CDR3 spells CATSREGGAYEQYF. As DNA, the CDR3 is TGTGCCACCAGCAGAGAAGGGGGGGCCTACGAGCAGTACTTC.

V usage is TRBV7-2 and J usage is TRBJ2-7; no clear D. V was cut by 1 base and J by 2 bases, with 6 bases left in between. The CDR3 extends over 13 amino acids. Germline V gives CDR1 SGHTA, CDR2 FQGNSA. CDR3 in amino acids: CASSLGEPYEQYF. CDR3 coding DNA: TGTGCCAGCAGCTTAGGTGAGCCCTACGAGCAGTACTTC.

V gene TRBV9 combines with J gene TRBJ2-6; D ambiguous. Trimming removed 2 bases at V and 8 bases at J, with 11 bases between. This CDR3 has 14 amino acids. CDR1 and CDR2 (germline): SGDLS, YYNGEE. The CDR3 coding sequence is TGTGCCAGCAGCGTCCGGGTTCCCCCCAACGTCCTGACTTTC. Residues: CASSVRVPPNVLTF. The full variable domain, in which reference TRBV9 and TRBJ2-6 provide the parts outside the CDR3, is DSGVTQTPKHLITATGQRVTLRCSPRSGDLSVYWYQQSLDQGLQFLIQYYNGEERAKGNILERFSAQQFPDLHSELNLSSLELGDSALYFCASSVRVPPNVLTFGAGSRLTVL.

This chain uses TRBV28 with TRBJ1-5; a possible D gene is TRBD1 (6 bases). V lost 6 bases to trimming and J lost 3 bases, with 12 bases between them. CDR3 length equals 14 residues. CDR1 is MDHEN and CDR2 is SYDVKM in the germline V gene. This CDR3 reads CASRIGTPNQPQHF. In DNA, the CDR3 is TGTGCCAGCAGAATCGGGACACCCAATCAGCCCCAGCATTTT.

This clone has more than one count but fewer than ten. The chain couples TRBV12-5 to TRBJ1-1; D remains ambiguous. The CDR3 runs 19 residues. The V gene lost 0 bases and the J gene lost 1 base, with 21 bases spanning the gap. The germline V gene has CDR1 LGHNT and CDR2 FRNRAP. The CDR3 is CASGLVRLPEIRRNTEAFF. CDR3 sequence (DNA): TGTGCTAGTGGTTTGGTACGACTCCCCGAGATCAGAAGGAACACTGAAGCTTTCTTT.

The rearrangement links TRBV9 to TRBJ2-7, with D perhaps matching TRBD1 (5 bases). Germline V gene data show CDR1 as SGDLS and CDR2 as YYNGEE. V gave up 3 bases and J gave up 6 bases, with 16 bases separating them. The length of the CDR3 is 14 residues. CDR3 residues: CASSGSVRGREQYF. DNA of the CDR3: TGTGCCAGCAGCGGAAGTGTTAGGGGTCGCGAGCAGTACTTC.

The V and J genes are TRBV9 and TRBJ1-1; 7 bases fit TRBD1. The ends lost 6 bases at V and 1 base at J; junction bases unmatched: 6. The CDR3 is 14 residues long. Germline V lookup: CDR1 SGDLS, CDR2 YYNGEE. The DNA for the CDR3 is TGTGCCAGCAAGGGGGCAGGAGGGAACACTGAAGCTTTCTTT. Protein sequence: CASKGAGGNTEAFF.

CDR3 DNA: TGTGCCAGCAGTGATGGGTTCGGGAATTCACCCCTCCACTTT. It is translated as CASSDGFGNSPLHF. The chain combines TRBV2 with TRBJ1-6; D is uncertain. Germline CDR1 reads SNHLY; CDR2 reads FYNNEI. The CDR3 has 14 residues. Trimming stripped 3 bases from V and 7 bases from J, with 10 bases between.

The V gene is TRBV9, the J gene TRBJ2-5; tentative D call: TRBD2 (5 bases). Germline lookup yields CDR1 SGDLS and CDR2 YYNGEE. V was pared by 3 bases and J by 2 bases, with 14 bases between. The CDR3 contains 15 residues. The CDR3 is CASSAAGVPQETQYF. CDR3 coding DNA: TGTGCCAGCAGCGCTGCCGGGGTTCCGCAAGAGACCCAGTACTTC. The entire variable domain, with the rest obtained from reference TRBV9 and TRBJ2-5, is as follows: DSGVTQTPKHLITATGQRVTLRCSPRSGDLSVYWYQQSLDQGLQFLIQYYNGEERAKGNILERFSAQQFPDLHSELNLSSLELGDSALYFCASSAAGVPQETQYFGPGTRLLVL.

The V call is TRBV2, the J call TRBJ2-1; 13 bases are shared with TRBD2. V lost 6 bases to trimming and J lost 7 bases; unmatched junction nucleotides: 6. The CDR3 totals 15 residues. Germline CDR1 is SNHLY and CDR2 is FYNNEI. CDR3 sequence: CASSSLAGGFNEQFF. The CDR3 nucleotides are TGTGCCAGCAGCTCACTAGCGGGGGGGTTTAATGAGCAGTTCTTC.

The chain combines TRBV30 with TRBJ2-7, with 8 bases lining up with TRBD1. The CDR3 sequence is 16 residues long. Germline V CDR1 and CDR2: GTSNPN, SVGIG (reference sequence). With V trimmed by 0 bases and J by 5 bases, 12 bases remained unmatched. The CDR3 here is CAWSVRGAGGVNEQYF. The CDR3 DNA reads as TGTGCCTGGAGTGTACGCGGGGCAGGGGGCGTGAACGAGCAGTACTTC.

J is TRBJ1-1 and V is TRBV5-1; unclear D gene. Germline V gene lookup returns CDR1 SGHRS and CDR2 YFSETQ. Between the trimmed V and J ends, which lost 2 bases and 1 base, there was a span of 9 bases. This CDR3 comprises 14 residues. CDR3 bases: TGCGCCAGCAGCTTCGGGAGATCGAACACTGAAGCTTTCTTT. This codes for CASSFGRSNTEAFF.

The chain uses TRBV14 and TRBJ2-7; 7 bases align to TRBD2. After removal of 5 bases from V and 3 bases from J, the junction contained 4 bases not matched to a gene. Germline lookup yields CDR1 SGHDN and CDR2 FVKESK. This CDR3 comprises 13 residues. The CDR3 loop reads CASSSWTSYEQYF. In DNA form, the CDR3 reads TGTGCCAGCAGCTCCTGGACTAGCTACGAGCAGTACTTC.

This clone was seen a handful of times. This chain connects TRBV2 to TRBJ1-2; D is possibly TRBD1 (5 bases). Germline lookup yields CDR1 SNHLY and CDR2 FYNNEI. The CDR3 runs 13 residues. Trimming took off 7 bases at V and 8 bases at J, with 17 bases between the two ends. CDR3 loop: CASTKGLITGYTF. In nucleotides, the CDR3 is TGTGCCAGCACCAAGGGACTTATAACGGGCTACACCTTC.

The rearrangement links TRBV11-2 to TRBJ2-2; D not resolved. The CDR3 is 13 amino acids. The germline V and J ends were trimmed by 2 bases and 4 bases, with 5 bases remaining between them. Germline V CDR1 and CDR2: SGHAT, FQNNGV. CDR3 nucleotides: TGTGCCAGCAGCTTACGAGGCACCGGGGAGCTGTTTTTT. This sequence encodes CASSLRGTGELFF.

The chain employs TRBV4-1 and TRBJ2-3, with 11 positions matching TRBD2. Per the germline V gene, CDR1 is MGHRA and CDR2 is YSYEKL. The ends lost 5 bases at V and 0 bases at J; junction bases unmatched: 13. The length of the CDR3 is 19 residues. The CDR3 DNA sequence: TGCGCCAGCAGCGAAAGATCTCTAGCGGGGGGCCTAAGCACAGATACGCAGTATTTT. The encoded protein is CASSERSLAGGLSTDTQYF.

The rearrangement links TRBV4-1 to TRBJ1-5, with a tentative D call TRBD1 (5 bases). V lost 1 base, J lost 5 bases, and 12 bases lay in between. CDR1 MGHRA and CDR2 YSYEKL come from the germline V gene. The CDR3 runs 15 residues. CDR3 coding DNA: TGCGCCAGCAGCCAAGTAGGGGCGTCCGATCAGCCCCAGCATTTT. Encoded protein: CASSQVGASDQPQHF.

The chain links TRBV6-5 to TRBJ1-2; weak D call: TRBD1 (6 bases). Germline values: CDR1 MNHEY, CDR2 SVGAGI. V was pared by 0 bases and J by 8 bases, with 10 bases between. The CDR3 length is 13 residues. CDR3 coding DNA: TGTGCCAGCAGTTACTCGAAACAGGGCGGCTACACCTTC. It codes for CASSYSKQGGYTF.

The chain carries TRBV25-1 and TRBJ1-4; 10 positions agree with TRBD1. This CDR3 is built from 14 residues. V gave up 2 bases and J gave up 7 bases; unmatched junction bases: 1. Germline values: CDR1 MGHDK, CDR2 SYGVNS. The CDR3 reads CASSEGTGVEKLFF. CDR3 sequence (DNA): TGTGCCAGCAGTGAAGGGACAGGGGTTGAAAAACTGTTTTTT.

The table lists this clone with a few counts. The chain is built from TRBV5-4 and TRBJ2-3; D is possibly TRBD2 (5 bases). The V and J ends lost 0 bases and 4 bases respectively, with 12 bases between them. CDR3 length: 15 residues. Per the germline V gene, CDR1 is SGHNT and CDR2 is YYREEE (reference sequence). The CDR3 DNA is TGTGCCAGCAGCTTGGGCCCTGGAGGCGCAGATACGCAGTATTTT. Its protein is CASSLGPGGADTQYF. Together with reference TRBV5-4 and TRBJ2-3, the CDR3 gives the full variable domain: ETGVTQSPTHLIKTRGQQVTLRCSSQSGHNTVSWYQQALGQGPQFIFQYYREEENGRGNFPPRFSGLQFPNYSSELNVNALELDDSALYLCASSLGPGGADTQYFGPGTRLTVL.

The chain links TRBV2 to TRBJ1-5; the match to TRBD1 covers 8 bases. CDR3 size: 15 residues. In germline, CDR1 is SNHLY, CDR2 FYNNEI. The V gene end was trimmed by 6 bases and the J gene end by 3 bases; junction bases not matched to a gene: 7. CDR3 DNA sequence: TGTGCCAGCAGCTACGGACAGGGCCTCAATCAGCCCCAGCATTTT. Its protein product is CASSYGQGLNQPQHF.

The chain uses TRBV18 and TRBJ1-1; the D is unclear. Per germline, CDR1 KGHSH and CDR2 LQKENI. The CDR3 totals 15 residues. Trimming cost V 2 bases and J 8 bases, with 18 bases left between them. The CDR3 bases are TGTGCCAGCTCACCAATCTCTAGCCTATTGGGGGAAGCTTTCTTT. Residues: CASSPISSLLGEAFF.